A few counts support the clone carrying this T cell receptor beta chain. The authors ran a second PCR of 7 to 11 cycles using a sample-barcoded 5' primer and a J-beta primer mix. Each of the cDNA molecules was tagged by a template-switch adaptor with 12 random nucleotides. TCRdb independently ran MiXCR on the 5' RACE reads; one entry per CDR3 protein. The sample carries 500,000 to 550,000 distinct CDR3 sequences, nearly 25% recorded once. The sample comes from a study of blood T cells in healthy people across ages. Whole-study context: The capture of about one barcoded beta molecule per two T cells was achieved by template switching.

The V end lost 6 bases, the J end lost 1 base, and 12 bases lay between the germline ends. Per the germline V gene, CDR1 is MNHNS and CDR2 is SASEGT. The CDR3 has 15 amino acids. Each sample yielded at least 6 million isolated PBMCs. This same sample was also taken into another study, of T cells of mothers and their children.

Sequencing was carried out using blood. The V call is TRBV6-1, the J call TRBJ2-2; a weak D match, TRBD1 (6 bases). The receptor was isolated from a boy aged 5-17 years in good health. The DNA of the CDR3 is TGTGCCAGCAGCATTTGGGGACAGAACACCGGGGAGCTGTTTTTT. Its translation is CASSIWGQNTGELFF.